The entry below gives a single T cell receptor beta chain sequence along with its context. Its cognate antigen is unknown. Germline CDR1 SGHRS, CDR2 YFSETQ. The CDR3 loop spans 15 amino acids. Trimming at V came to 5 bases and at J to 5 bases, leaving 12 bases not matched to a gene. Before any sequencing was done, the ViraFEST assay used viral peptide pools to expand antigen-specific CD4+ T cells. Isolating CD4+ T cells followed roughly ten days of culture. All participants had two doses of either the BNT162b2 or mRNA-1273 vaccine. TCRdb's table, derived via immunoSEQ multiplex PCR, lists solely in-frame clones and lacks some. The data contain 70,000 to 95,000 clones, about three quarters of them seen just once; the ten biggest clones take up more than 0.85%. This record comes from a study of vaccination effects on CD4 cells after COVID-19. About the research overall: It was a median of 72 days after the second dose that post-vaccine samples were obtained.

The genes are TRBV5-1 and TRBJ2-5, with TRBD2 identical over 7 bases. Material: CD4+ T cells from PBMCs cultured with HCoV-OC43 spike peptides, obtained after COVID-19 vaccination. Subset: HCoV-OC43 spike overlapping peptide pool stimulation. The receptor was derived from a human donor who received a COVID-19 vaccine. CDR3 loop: CASRRVPGREETQYF. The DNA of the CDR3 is TGCGCCAGCAGAAGGGTCCCAGGGCGGGAGGAGACCCAGTACTTC.